This T cell receptor (beta chain) was obtained from a study of metastatic and nonmetastatic thyroid tumors. Looking at the study overall: Samples came from malignant and benign thyroid patients, and repertoires were compared across blood and tumor or nodule tissue.

This clone was seen at least ten times. Its specificity is not known. V gave up 11 bases and J gave up 0 bases, with 14 bases separating them. Germline CDR1 LNHDA, CDR2 SQIVND (reference sequence). This CDR3 spans 13 amino acids. Original handling: The distant-metastasis classifier for papillary thyroid cancer was built from CDR3 differences across clinicopathological groups. TCRdb re-called the PCR reads via MiXCR. None of the V and J calls come from the authors' own analysis; TCRdb made them. The sample holds tens of thousands of clones; around 10% are singletons and the top ten take approximately 8.8%. Study-level results: Compared with benign nodules, malignant thyroid tumors were reported to have significantly higher TCR beta diversity in both blood and tumor.

Thyroid surgery had not been preceded by any treatment in any patient. The sequence derives from a male donor with papillary thyroid cancer or a benign thyroid nodule (not recorded which). Some clones in this sample may be carry-over from other donors' samples. The sequencing input was blood. V usage is TRBV19 and J usage is TRBJ2-7; a weak D match, TRBD1 (5 bases). This CDR3 reads CAGQLYSSYEQYF. The CDR3 nucleotides read TGTGCCGGACAACTTTACAGCTCCTACGAGCAGTACTTC. The whole variable domain, remainder taken from reference TRBV19 and TRBJ2-7, is DGGITQSPKYLFRKEGQNVTLSCEQNLNHDAMYWYRQDPGQGLRLIYYSQIVNDFQKGDIAEGYSVSREKKESFPLTVTSAQKNPTAFYLCAGQLYSSYEQYFGPGTRLTVT.